Below are 10 T cell receptor beta chains sequenced from a single sample in a study of T cell responses to AZD1222 COVID-19 vaccine. Clones were sequenced by immunoSEQ multiplex PCR, and TCRdb holds only the in-frame ones, with some missing. In the table there are approximately 150,000 clones, roughly 92% of which are singletons. The material sequenced was peripheral blood, taken on day 0 of AZD1222 vaccination. The receptor set was obtained from an adult in good health.

The chain joins TRBV19 to TRBJ1-6; tentatively, D is TRBD1 (6 bases). Germline CDR1 is LNHDA and CDR2 is SQIVND (reference sequence). Trimming stripped 3 bases from V and 5 bases from J, with 11 bases between. There are 15 residues in the CDR3. The CDR3 sequence: CASSIVGTHNSPLHF. The CDR3, as DNA: TGTGCCAGTAGTATTGTTGGGACACATAATTCACCCCTCCACTTT.

V and J are TRBV5-4 and TRBJ2-5, with no clear D. Germline V gene data show CDR1 as SGHNT and CDR2 as YYREEE (reference sequence). Between the trimmed V and J ends, which lost 2 bases and 2 bases, there was a span of 1 base. This CDR3 contains 11 residues. The CDR3 DNA is TGTGCCAGCAGCTTTCAAGAGACCCAGTACTTC. Protein product: CASSFQETQYF.

This rearrangement joins TRBV24-1 to TRBJ1-2, with D perhaps matching TRBD1 (6 bases). Germline-derived CDR1 and CDR2 are KGHDR and SFDVKD. CDR3 length: 13 amino acids. V gave up 3 bases and J gave up 8 bases, with 12 bases separating them. Written as DNA, the CDR3 is TGTGCCACCAGTGATATACAGGGTCAAGGCTACACCTTC. Translated: CATSDIQGQGYTF.

The chain recombines TRBV7-2 with TRBJ2-1; D gene ambiguous. The CDR3 length is 13 residues. The V end was cut by 2 bases, the J end by 2 bases, with 4 bases between. Germline V gene data show CDR1 as SGHTA and CDR2 as FQGNSA. The CDR3 coding sequence is TGTGCCAGCAGCTTAATAGCCTACAATGAGCAGTTCTTC. Translated: CASSLIAYNEQFF.

The rearrangement joins TRBV2 to TRBJ1-1; a weak D match, TRBD1 (5 bases). Germline values: CDR1 SNHLY, CDR2 FYNNEI. The CDR3 spans 13 residues. Trimming left V 5 bases short and J 6 bases short, with 13 bases between. The CDR3 here is CASSWAGRAEAFF. DNA of the CDR3: TGTGCCAGCAGTTGGGCAGGGCGGGCTGAAGCTTTCTTT.

The chain links TRBV5-1 to TRBJ2-3, with D unresolved. V was shortened by 0 bases and J by 6 bases, with 11 bases between the two germline ends. CDR3 length: 14 residues. CDR1 SGHRS and CDR2 YFSETQ come from the germline V gene. CDR3 residues: CASSLEPGSDTQYF. The CDR3 DNA follows: TGCGCCAGCAGCTTGGAACCGGGCAGCGATACGCAGTATTTT.

The chain employs TRBV7-9 and TRBJ1-5, with D perhaps matching TRBD1 (5 bases). V was cut by 0 bases and J by 4 bases, with 16 bases left in between. The germline CDR1 and CDR2 sequences are SEHNR and FQNEAQ (reference sequence). The CDR3 contains 17 residues. The CDR3 loop reads CASSLALEGRANQPQHF. CDR3 bases: TGTGCCAGCAGCTTAGCGCTGGAGGGACGCGCAAATCAGCCCCAGCATTTT.

The chain employs TRBV12-3 or TRBV12-4 and TRBJ1-2, with no clear D. The CDR3 contains 13 residues. V was shortened by 6 bases and J by 0 bases, with 8 bases between the two germline ends. The CDR3 DNA reads TGTGCCAGCAGGTCCACAGCTAACTATGGCTACACCTTC. This codes for CASRSTANYGYTF.

V and J are TRBV5-4 and TRBJ1-6; D might be TRBD1 (6 bases). The CDR3 extends over 13 amino acids. The V end lost 4 bases, the J end lost 6 bases, and 8 bases lay between the germline ends. CDR1 is SGHNT, CDR2 YYREEE, per germline (reference sequence). The CDR3 DNA is TGTGCCAGCAGCCAAGGGGGTAATTCACCCCTCCACTTT. Amino acids: CASSQGGNSPLHF.

The J gene is TRBJ1-1, the V gene TRBV5-4; D unresolved. Trimming left V 4 bases short and J 4 bases short, with 14 bases between. Germline lookup yields CDR1 SGHNT and CDR2 YYREEE (reference sequence). The CDR3 contains 14 residues. The CDR3 region has the DNA TGTGCCAGCAGCAATAACTGGGCGGGCACTGAAGCTTTCTTT. The encoded protein is CASSNNWAGTEAFF.